One sample yielded the 2 T cell receptor beta chains listed below, sequenced in a study of cytomegalovirus exposure and HLA in healthy donors. This PCR relied on a set of 60 Vbeta primers and 13 Jbeta primers. Method: immunoSEQ multiplex PCR; TCRdb's copy keeps in-frame clones and lacks some. This table holds roughly 98,000 clones, around 77% found once. The specimen was PBMCs. These receptor sequences come from a female donor in good health and CMV-seronegative.

This clone was seen only once. This chain links TRBV11-3 with TRBJ2-2; 9 bases fit TRBD1. V shed 4 bases and J 0 bases; nucleotides not matched to a gene: 12. Germline CDR1 reads SGHNT; CDR2 reads YENEEA. The CDR3 is made up of 19 amino acids. CDR3 residues: CASSSRGRTGGPNTGELFF. The CDR3 DNA reads as TGTGCCAGCAGCTCGAGAGGCCGCACAGGGGGCCCGAACACCGGGGAGCTGTTTTTT.

The genes are TRBV7-2 and TRBJ2-5, with 8 bases fitting TRBD1. The last part of the DNA fits TRBJ2-7 better; the J call may be wrong. Per germline, CDR1 SGHTA and CDR2 FQGNSA. This CDR3 spans 14 amino acids. The CDR3 DNA follows: TGTGCCAGCAGCTCGACAGGGGACTCCTACGAGCAGTACTTC. It translates to CASSSTGDSYEQYF.